The 13 T cell receptor beta chains given below trace back to one sample, sequenced in a study of blood T cell repertoires in COVID-19. Assay: immunoSEQ multiplex PCR; the TCRdb copy retains only in-frame clones and omits some. The sample lists hundreds of thousands of clones; almost 85% were seen once. The sequenced sample consisted of peripheral blood. These receptors all come from a man between 45 and 60 years old with COVID-19, enrolled during active disease.

This chain joins TRBV2 and TRBJ2-1; TRBD2 matches at 8 bases. Germline V gene lookup returns CDR1 SNHLY and CDR2 FYNNEI. J lost 3 bases, V lost 11 bases, and 12 bases had no gene match. This CDR3 is built from 15 residues. CDR3 nucleotide sequence: TGTGCCGGGCGGGGGGCCCGGGCCTTCTACAATGAGCAGTTCTTC. This encodes CAGRGARAFYNEQFF.

This chain connects TRBV7-9 to TRBJ1-6; 8 bases match TRBD1. The germline gives CDR1 SEHNR, CDR2 FQNEAQ (reference sequence). This CDR3 is built from 16 residues. The J segment lost 8 bases and the V segment lost 7 bases, leaving 13 bases of the junction unmatched. CDR3 sequence: CASNSQGALLDSPLHF. The CDR3 DNA sequence: TGTGCCAGCAACTCGCAGGGGGCGCTTCTCGATTCACCCCTCCACTTT.

The chain couples TRBV5-1 to TRBJ2-5; D is perhaps TRBD1 (7 bases). The V and J ends lost 3 bases and 5 bases respectively, with 14 bases between them. CDR3 length: 14 residues. Germline assignment: CDR1 SGHRS and CDR2 YFSETQ. In DNA form, the CDR3 reads TGCGCCAGCAGCTCAATGACAGGGAGGGAGACCCAGTACTTC. Translating it yields CASSSMTGRETQYF. Supplemented by reference TRBV5-1 and TRBJ2-5, the full variable domain reads KAGVTQTPRYLIKTRGQQVTLSCSPISGHRSVSWYQQTPGQGLQFLFEYFSETQRNKGNFPGRFSGRQFSNSRSEMNVSTLELGDSALYLCASSSMTGRETQYFGPGTRLLVL.

The chain uses TRBV7-9 and TRBJ2-3, with TRBD1 as a possible D gene (5 bases). V shed 7 bases and J shed 6 bases, with 11 bases lying between them. CDR3 length equals 12 residues. Looked up from germline, CDR1 is SEHNR and CDR2 is FQNEAQ (reference sequence). The DNA of the CDR3 is TGTGCCAGCACGGCAGGGTACGATACGCAGTATTTT. Its protein is CASTAGYDTQYF.

The chain combines TRBV18 with TRBJ2-3; TRBD2 matches at 10 bases. This CDR3 region has 17 residues. V was pared by 2 bases and J by 0 bases, with 5 bases of the junction left unmatched. Germline V lookup: CDR1 KGHSH, CDR2 LQKENI. Here the CDR3 reads CASSPSVAGGSTDTQYF. The CDR3 DNA is TGTGCCAGCTCACCATCGGTAGCGGGGGGAAGCACAGATACGCAGTATTTT.

This chain connects TRBV15 to TRBJ1-5; D gene uncertain. From germline, CDR1 is LNHNV and CDR2 YYDKDF (reference sequence). CDR3 length: 14 residues. Trimming stripped 4 bases from V and 4 bases from J, with 11 bases between. The CDR3 is CATSTTPINQPQHF. For the CDR3, the DNA is TGTGCCACCAGCACTACGCCTATTAATCAGCCCCAGCATTTT.

Of note for this clone: One end of the junction varies from germline; a read error may be responsible. The chain recombines TRBV2 with TRBJ2-1; D is perhaps TRBD2 (6 bases). Germline assignment: CDR1 SNHLY and CDR2 FYNNEI. There are 14 residues in the CDR3. The CDR3 sequence is CASSSGALVNGQFF. The DNA of the CDR3 is TGTGCCAGCTCCTCGGGAGCACTGGTCAATGGGCAGTTCTTC.

The chain is built from TRBV6-1 and TRBJ2-6; D is undetermined. There are 15 residues in the CDR3. Between the trimmed V and J ends, which lost 2 bases and 1 base, there was a span of 6 bases. From germline, CDR1 is MNHNS and CDR2 SASEGT. CDR3 DNA: TGTGCCAGCAGTGAAACGGTATCTGGGGCCAACGTCCTGACTTTC. Encoded protein: CASSETVSGANVLTF.

The CDR3 here is CASSTTREGETQYF. CDR3 DNA sequence: TGTGCCAGCAGCACGACTCGGGAAGGGGAGACCCAGTACTTC. The rearrangement joins TRBV3-1 (or the pseudogene TRBV3-2) to TRBJ2-5; D is perhaps TRBD2 (5 bases). Per germline, CDR1 LGHDT and CDR2 YNNKEL (reference sequence). Trimming removed 5 bases from V and 5 bases from J, with 15 bases in between. The CDR3 contains 14 residues.

This clone appeared a single time. This chain joins TRBV18 and TRBJ1-1; 10 bases match TRBD1. The V and J ends lost 4 bases and 5 bases, in that order; junction bases with no gene match: 10. Germline lookup yields CDR1 KGHSH and CDR2 LQKENI. CDR3 length: 16 residues. The CDR3 nucleotides are TGTGCCAGCTCACTCGGGACAGGGGAAGGTCGGACTGAAGCTTTCTTT. This codes for CASSLGTGEGRTEAFF. The full variable domain, in which reference TRBV18 and TRBJ1-1 provide the parts outside the CDR3, is NAGVMQNPRHLVRRRGQEARLRCSPMKGHSHVYWYRQLPEEGLKFMVYLQKENIIDESGMPKERFSAEFPKEGPSILRIQQVVRGDSAAYFCASSLGTGEGRTEAFFGQGTRLTVV.

The chain joins TRBV7-2 to TRBJ1-5, with D unclear. V was cut by 1 base and J by 3 bases, with 7 bases left in between. The germline V gene encodes CDR1 SGHTA and CDR2 FQGNSA. This CDR3 contains 14 residues. In nucleotides, the CDR3 is TGTGCCAGCAGCTTAGGTACAGCCAATCAGCCCCAGCATTTT. This translates into CASSLGTANQPQHF.

The V and J genes are TRBV5-1 and TRBJ2-5; the D is unclear. Trimming cost V 0 bases and J 2 bases, with 8 bases left between them. This CDR3 has 14 residues. Germline V CDR1 and CDR2: SGHRS, YFSETQ. CDR3 coding DNA: TGCGCCAGCAGCTTGGGCTATGAGCAAGAGACCCAGTACTTC. Its protein is CASSLGYEQETQYF.

Turning to this clone: At one of its ends the junction is not consistent with the germline gene, which may arise from a read error. The rearrangement links TRBV4-3 to TRBJ1-2, with 10 bases that match TRBD1. This CDR3 comprises 17 residues. The germline CDR1 and CDR2 sequences are LGHNA and YSLEER. CDR3 protein: CASSQARDRGSNHGYTF. CDR3 bases: TGCGCCAGCAGCCAGGCCCGGGACAGGGGAAGTAACCATGGCTACACCTTC.